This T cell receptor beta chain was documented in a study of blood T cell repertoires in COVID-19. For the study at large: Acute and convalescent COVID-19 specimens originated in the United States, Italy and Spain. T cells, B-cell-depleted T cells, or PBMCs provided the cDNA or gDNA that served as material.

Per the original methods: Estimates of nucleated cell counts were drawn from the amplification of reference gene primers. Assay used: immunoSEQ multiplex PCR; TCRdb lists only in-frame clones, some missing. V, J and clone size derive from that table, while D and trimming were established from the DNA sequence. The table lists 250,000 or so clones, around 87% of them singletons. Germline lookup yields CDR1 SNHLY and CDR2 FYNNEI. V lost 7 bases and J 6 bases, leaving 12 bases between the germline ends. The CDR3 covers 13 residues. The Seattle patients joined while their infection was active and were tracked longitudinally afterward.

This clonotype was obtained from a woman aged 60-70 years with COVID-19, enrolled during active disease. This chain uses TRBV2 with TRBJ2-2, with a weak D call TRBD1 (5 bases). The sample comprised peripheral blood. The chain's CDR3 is CASTREGAGELFF. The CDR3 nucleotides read TGTGCCAGCACCAGGGAAGGGGCCGGGGAGCTGTTTTTT.